The present T cell receptor (beta chain) was sequenced within a study of T-cell memory formation after mild COVID-19. Study outcomes and limitations: The study detected some responding clones in pre-infection memory, suggesting cross-reactive memory joined. Later expanders leaned toward CD4+, whereas clones contracting from day 15 to 85 were balanced CD4/CD8. Clones which contracted sat mainly in CM and EM if CD4+, and in EMRA if CD8+.

Details on this clonotype: Its specificity is not known.

Sample barcodes and UMIs were carried by the TCR alpha and TCR beta cDNA libraries that 5'RACE generated with constant-segment primers. TCRdb used MiXCR to reprocess the 5' RACE reads, holding one entry per CDR3 protein. The sample includes about 290,000 distinct CDR3 sequences, less than 20% of them seen just once. The source is a man aged 18-30 years who had mild COVID-19 (a few samples of this study predate the infection). Cell type and time point are not known. The sample was PBMCs or a T cell subset sorted from them (not recorded which).

CDR3 sequence: CASSYSRVEETQYF. The CDR3 bases are TGTGCCAGCAGTTACTCGCGGGTTGAAGAGACCCAGTACTTC. The chain combines TRBV6-6 with TRBJ2-5; a possible D gene is TRBD2 (5 bases). The V end was cut by 0 bases, the J end by 3 bases, with 8 bases between. Germline CDR1 and CDR2: MNHNY and SVGAGI (reference sequence). The length of the CDR3 is 14 residues.